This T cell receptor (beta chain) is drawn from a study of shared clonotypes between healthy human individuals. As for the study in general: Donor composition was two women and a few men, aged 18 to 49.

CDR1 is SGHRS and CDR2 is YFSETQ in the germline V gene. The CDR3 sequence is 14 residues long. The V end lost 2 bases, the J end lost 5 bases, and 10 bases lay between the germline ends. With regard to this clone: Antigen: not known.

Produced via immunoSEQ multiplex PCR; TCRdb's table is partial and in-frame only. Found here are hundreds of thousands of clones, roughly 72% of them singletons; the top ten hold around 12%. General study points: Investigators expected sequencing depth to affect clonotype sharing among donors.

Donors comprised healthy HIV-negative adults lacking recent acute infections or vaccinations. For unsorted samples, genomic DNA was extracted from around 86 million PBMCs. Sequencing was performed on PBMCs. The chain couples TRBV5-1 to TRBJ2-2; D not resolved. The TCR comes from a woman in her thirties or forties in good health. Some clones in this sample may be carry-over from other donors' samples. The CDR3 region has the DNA TGCGCCAGCAGCTTTTCTTGGGTTACCGGGGAGCTGTTTTTT. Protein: CASSFSWVTGELFF.